The T cell receptor (beta chain) described here comes from a study of T cell repertoires in aging, cancer and after chemotherapy. A mixed TRB-A/B primer pool amplified rearranged TRB by multiplex touch-down PCR. Via MiXCR, TCRdb re-called the multiplex PCR reads, giving one row per CDR3 protein. Here the sample spans 7,500 or so distinct CDR3 sequences, 35% to 50% being singletons. CDR1 is SGHDT, CDR2 YYEEEE, per germline. Trimming cost V 4 bases and J 17 bases, with 25 bases left between them. The CDR3 length is 15 residues. Peripheral blood genomic DNA, not sorted cells or RNA, was the template. Notes on the study in general: In each cancer cohort, median generation probability increased across chemotherapy, suggesting thymic output rebounded. Age-matched healthy donors had significantly more diverse, less clonal blood TCR repertoires than untreated cancer patients.

Worth noting for this clonotype: Antigen specificity is unknown.

The sequenced sample was blood. The chain is built from TRBV5-6 and TRBJ1-6, with D unclear. The clonotype comes from a human donor in good health. The CDR3 loop is CASSPSGGLTRPFHF. The CDR3 bases are TGTGCCAGCAGCCCCTCTGGTGGGCTTACTCGCCCGTTCCACTTT.